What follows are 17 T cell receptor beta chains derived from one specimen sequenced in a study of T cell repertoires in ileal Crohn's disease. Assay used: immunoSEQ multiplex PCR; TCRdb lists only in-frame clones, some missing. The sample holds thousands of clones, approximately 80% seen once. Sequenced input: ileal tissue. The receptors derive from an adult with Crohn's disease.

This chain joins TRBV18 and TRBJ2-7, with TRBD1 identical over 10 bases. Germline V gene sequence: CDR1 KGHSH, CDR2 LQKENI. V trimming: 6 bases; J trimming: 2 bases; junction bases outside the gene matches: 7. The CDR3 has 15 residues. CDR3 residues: CASSLQGQGAYEQYF. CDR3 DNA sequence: TGTGCCAGCTCGCTCCAAGGACAGGGGGCCTACGAGCAGTACTTC.

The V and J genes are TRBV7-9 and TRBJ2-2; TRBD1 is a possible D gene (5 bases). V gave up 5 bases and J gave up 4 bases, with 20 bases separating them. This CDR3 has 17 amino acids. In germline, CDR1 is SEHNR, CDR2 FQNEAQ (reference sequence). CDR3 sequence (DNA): TGTGCCAGCAGCCCTGACCGAGGTGGCCAGGGCACCGGGGAGCTGTTTTTT. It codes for CASSPDRGGQGTGELFF. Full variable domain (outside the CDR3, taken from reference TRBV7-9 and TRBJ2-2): DTGVSQNPRHKITKRGQNVTFRCDPISEHNRLYWYRQTLGQGPEFLTYFQNEAQLEKSRLLSDRFSAERPKGSFSTLEIQRTEQGDSAMYLCASSPDRGGQGTGELFFGEGSRLTVL.

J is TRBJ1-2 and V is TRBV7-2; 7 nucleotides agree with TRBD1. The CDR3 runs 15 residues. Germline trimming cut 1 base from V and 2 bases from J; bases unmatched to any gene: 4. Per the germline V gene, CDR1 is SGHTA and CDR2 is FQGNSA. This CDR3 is CASSLGPTGNYGYTF. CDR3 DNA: TGTGCCAGCAGCTTAGGGCCGACAGGGAACTATGGCTACACCTTC.

The CDR3 reads CASTPGREGYEQYF. The CDR3 coding sequence is TGTGCCAGCACCCCCGGGCGGGAGGGCTACGAGCAGTACTTC. The chain couples TRBV25-1 to TRBJ2-7; 9 bases agree with TRBD2. The CDR3 totals 14 residues. V lost 7 bases, J lost 3 bases, and 7 bases stayed unmatched. The germline V gene has CDR1 MGHDK and CDR2 SYGVNS.

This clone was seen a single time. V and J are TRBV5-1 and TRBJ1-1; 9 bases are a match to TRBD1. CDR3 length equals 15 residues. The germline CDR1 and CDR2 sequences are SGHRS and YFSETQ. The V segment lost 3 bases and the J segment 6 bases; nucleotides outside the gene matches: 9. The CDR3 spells CASSSGTGFFAEAFF. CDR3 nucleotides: TGCGCCAGCAGCTCCGGGACAGGGTTTTTCGCTGAAGCTTTCTTT.

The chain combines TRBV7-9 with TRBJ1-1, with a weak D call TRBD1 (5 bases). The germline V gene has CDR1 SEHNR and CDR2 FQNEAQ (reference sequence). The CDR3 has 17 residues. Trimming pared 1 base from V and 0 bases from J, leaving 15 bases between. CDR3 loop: CASSLGGRYSMNTEAFF. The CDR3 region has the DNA TGTGCCAGCAGCTTAGGGGGGAGGTACAGCATGAACACTGAAGCTTTCTTT.

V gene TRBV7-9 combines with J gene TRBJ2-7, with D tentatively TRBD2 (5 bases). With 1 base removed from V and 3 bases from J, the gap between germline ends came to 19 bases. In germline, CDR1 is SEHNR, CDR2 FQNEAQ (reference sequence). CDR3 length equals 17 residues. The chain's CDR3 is CASSLGGRYDGHYEQYF. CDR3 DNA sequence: TGTGCCAGCAGCTTAGGTGGGAGATACGATGGGCACTACGAGCAGTACTTC.

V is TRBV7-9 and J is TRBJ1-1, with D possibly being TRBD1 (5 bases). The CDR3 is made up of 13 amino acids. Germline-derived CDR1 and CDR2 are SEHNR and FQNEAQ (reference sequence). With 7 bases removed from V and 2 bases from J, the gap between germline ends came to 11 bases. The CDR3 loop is CASTRQRNTEAFF. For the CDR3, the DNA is TGTGCCAGCACCCGACAGAGAAACACTGAAGCTTTCTTT. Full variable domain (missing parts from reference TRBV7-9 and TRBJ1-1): DTGVSQNPRHKITKRGQNVTFRCDPISEHNRLYWYRQTLGQGPEFLTYFQNEAQLEKSRLLSDRFSAERPKGSFSTLEIQRTEQGDSAMYLCASTRQRNTEAFFGQGTRLTVV.

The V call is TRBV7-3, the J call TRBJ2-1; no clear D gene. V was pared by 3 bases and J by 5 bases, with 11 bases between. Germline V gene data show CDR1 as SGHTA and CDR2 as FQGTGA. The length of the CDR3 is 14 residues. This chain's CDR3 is CASSFSLVDNEQFF. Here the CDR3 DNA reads TGTGCCAGCAGCTTTAGCCTTGTAGACAATGAGCAGTTCTTC. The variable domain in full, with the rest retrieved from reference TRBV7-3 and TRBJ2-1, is GAGVSQTPSNKVTEKGKYVELRCDPISGHTALYWYRQSLGQGPEFLIYFQGTGAADDSGLPNDRFFAVRPEGSVSTLKIQRTERGDSAVYLCASSFSLVDNEQFFGPGTRLTVL.

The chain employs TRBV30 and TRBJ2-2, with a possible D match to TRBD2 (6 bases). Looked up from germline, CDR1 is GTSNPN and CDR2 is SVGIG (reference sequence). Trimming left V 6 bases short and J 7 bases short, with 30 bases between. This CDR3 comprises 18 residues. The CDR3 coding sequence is TGTGCCTGCGGGTGGCTAGGATCCGGGCAGGGAGGAGGCGGGGAGCTGTTTTTT. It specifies CACGWLGSGQGGGGELFF.

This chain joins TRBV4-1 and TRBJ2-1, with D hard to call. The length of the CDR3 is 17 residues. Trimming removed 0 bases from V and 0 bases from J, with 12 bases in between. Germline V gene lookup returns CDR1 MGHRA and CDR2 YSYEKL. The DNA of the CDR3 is TGCGCCAGCAGCCAAGACATCCCCGATAGCTCCTACAATGAGCAGTTCTTC. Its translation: CASSQDIPDSSYNEQFF.

CDR3 region: CSVQTGTGGSYEQYF. CDR3 coding DNA: TGCAGCGTCCAAACCGGGACAGGGGGCTCCTACGAGCAGTACTTC. The chain has TRBV29-1 and TRBJ2-7; TRBD1 matches 11 bases. This CDR3 comprises 15 residues. The germline V gene encodes CDR1 SQVTM and CDR2 ANQGSEA. With V trimmed by 6 bases and J by 0 bases, 7 bases remained unmatched.

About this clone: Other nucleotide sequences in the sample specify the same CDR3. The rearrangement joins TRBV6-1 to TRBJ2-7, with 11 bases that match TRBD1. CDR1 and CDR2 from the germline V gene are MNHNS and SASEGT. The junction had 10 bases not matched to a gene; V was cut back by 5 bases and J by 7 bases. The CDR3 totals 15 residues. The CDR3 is CASSLGQGAPREQYF. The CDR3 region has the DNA TGTGCCAGCAGTCTTGGACAGGGGGCTCCGAGGGAGCAGTACTTC.

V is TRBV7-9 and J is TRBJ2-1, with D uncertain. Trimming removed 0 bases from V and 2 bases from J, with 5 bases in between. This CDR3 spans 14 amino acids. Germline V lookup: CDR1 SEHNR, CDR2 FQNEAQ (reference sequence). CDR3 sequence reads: CASSLAETYNEQFF. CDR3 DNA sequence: TGTGCCAGCAGCTTAGCGGAGACCTACAATGAGCAGTTCTTC.

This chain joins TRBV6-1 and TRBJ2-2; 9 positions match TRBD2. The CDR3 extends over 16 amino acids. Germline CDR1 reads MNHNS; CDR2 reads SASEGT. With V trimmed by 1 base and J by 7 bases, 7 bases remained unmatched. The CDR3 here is CASSEGLAGRGGELFF. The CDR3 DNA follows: TGTGCCAGCAGTGAAGGGCTAGCGGGGCGCGGCGGGGAGCTGTTTTTT.

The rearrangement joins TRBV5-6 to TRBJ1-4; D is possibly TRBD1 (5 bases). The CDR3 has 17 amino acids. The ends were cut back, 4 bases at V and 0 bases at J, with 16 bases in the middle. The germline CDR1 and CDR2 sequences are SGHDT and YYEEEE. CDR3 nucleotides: TGTGCCAGCAGCCCCACAGGTAGCAGATCAACTAATGAAAAACTGTTTTTT. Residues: CASSPTGSRSTNEKLFF.

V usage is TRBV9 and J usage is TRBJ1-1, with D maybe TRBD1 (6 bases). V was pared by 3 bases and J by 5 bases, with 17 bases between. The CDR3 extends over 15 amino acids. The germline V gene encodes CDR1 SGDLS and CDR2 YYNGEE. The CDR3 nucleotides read TGTGCCAGCAGCGACCCAGACAGGTCGGGAACTGAAGCTTTCTTT. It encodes CASSDPDRSGTEAFF. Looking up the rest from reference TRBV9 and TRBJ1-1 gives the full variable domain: DSGVTQTPKHLITATGQRVTLRCSPRSGDLSVYWYQQSLDQGLQFLIQYYNGEERAKGNILERFSAQQFPDLHSELNLSSLELGDSALYFCASSDPDRSGTEAFFGQGTRLTVV.